This T cell receptor (beta chain) stems from a study of cytomegalovirus exposure and HLA in healthy donors. Study-level information: An earlier analysis found some 120 million unique TCR beta sequences from about 190 million T cells.

Study-wide findings and caveats: Later work found most CMV-associated TCR beta chains apparently HLA-restricted.

PCR primers comprised 60 Vbeta and 13 Jbeta primers. TCRdb keeps only in-frame clones here, not all; method: immunoSEQ multiplex PCR. The sample carries about 140,000 clones, about three quarters recorded once. CDR1 is MDHEN and CDR2 is SYDVKM in the germline V gene. Trimming left V 5 bases short and J 8 bases short, with 12 bases between. The CDR3 spans 12 residues. As to this clone: Its antigen is unidentified.

The sequence derives from a woman in her twenties or thirties in good health and CMV-seronegative. This rearrangement joins TRBV28 to TRBJ1-2; D is perhaps TRBD1 (6 bases). Sequencing was performed on PBMCs. The CDR3 here is CASSAQGKGYTF. The DNA for the CDR3 is TGTGCCAGCAGTGCTCAGGGGAAAGGCTACACCTTC.